Listed here are 7 T cell receptor beta chains from one sample, sequenced in a study of shared clonotypes between healthy human individuals. It was CD45RO-negative cells, positively selected for CCR7, that made up naive CD8 cells, with terminally differentiated effector memory CD45RA+ cells excluded. Libraries were prepared by immunoSEQ multiplex PCR; TCRdb keeps only in-frame clonotypes and omits some of them. This sample has roughly 2,000,000 clones; just over 90% occur once, and the top ten carry roughly 1.7%. The sample consisted of naive CD8+ T cells from PBMCs. These receptors originate from a man aged 18 to 30 in good health. Some clones in this sample may be carry-over from other donors' samples.

Points on this clone: Other DNA sequences from this sample encode an identical CDR3 as well. The CDR3 bases are TGTGCCAGCAGCGTAGCGGGGGGCGGCGAGACCCAGTACTTC. As protein: CASSVAGGGETQYF. The chain has TRBV9 and TRBJ2-5, with D perhaps TRBD2 (7 bases). V was shortened by 0 bases and J by 5 bases, with 11 bases between the two germline ends. CDR1 is SGDLS and CDR2 is YYNGEE in the germline V gene. There are 14 residues in the CDR3.

The V and J genes are TRBV6-5 and TRBJ1-6; tentative D call: TRBD1 (5 bases). This CDR3 spans 14 amino acids. Deletions cut 5 bases from V and 8 bases from J, with 13 bases between. The germline V gene has CDR1 MNHEY and CDR2 SVGAGI. CDR3 bases: TGTGCCAGCAGTACCGGGACGGCCTATTCACCCCTCCACTTT. As protein: CASSTGTAYSPLHF.

The chain joins TRBV15 to TRBJ1-4, with D hard to call. Trimming left V 2 bases short and J 8 bases short, with 9 bases between. The CDR3 sequence is 13 residues long. Germline CDR1 is LNHNV and CDR2 is YYDKDF (reference sequence). DNA of the CDR3: TGTGCCACCAGCAGATATCTTGGCGAAAAACTGTTTTTT. It codes for CATSRYLGEKLFF.

This chain uses TRBV4-2 with TRBJ2-1; 8 bases line up with TRBD2. Germline CDR1 is LGHNA and CDR2 is YNFKEQ. The ends lost 4 bases at V and 5 bases at J; junction bases unmatched: 13. The CDR3 totals 17 residues. CDR3 nucleotide sequence: TGTGCCAGCAGCCCCGGGAGGGCCGCCGAGTCAGACAATGAGCAGTTCTTC. This encodes CASSPGRAAESDNEQFF.

This clone appeared once. The J gene is TRBJ2-7, the V gene TRBV28; no reliable D call. Trimming pared 6 bases from V and 1 base from J, leaving 10 bases between. Germline V gene lookup returns CDR1 MDHEN and CDR2 SYDVKM. This CDR3 has 13 amino acids. DNA for the CDR3: TGTGCCAGCAGCGCTAGGAAATCCTACGAGCAGTACTTC. Protein product: CASSARKSYEQYF.

The J gene is TRBJ1-3, the V gene TRBV7-9; possibly TRBD1 for D (6 bases). Germline V gene sequence: CDR1 SEHNR, CDR2 FQNEAQ (reference sequence). V dropped 1 base and J dropped 4 bases, with 11 bases sitting between them. The CDR3 is 15 amino acids. The CDR3 nucleotides are TGTGCCAGCAGCTTAGGTGACAGGAAGGGAAACACCATATATTTT. Translation gives CASSLGDRKGNTIYF.

V is TRBV7-2 and J is TRBJ2-7, with D hard to call. Germline CDR1 is SGHTA and CDR2 is FQGNSA. Between the trimmed V and J ends, which lost 1 base and 2 bases, there was a span of 9 bases. The CDR3 extends over 14 amino acids. The CDR3 nucleotides read TGTGCCAGCAGCTTAGGGCTGATCCCCTACGAGCAGTACTTC. Protein product: CASSLGLIPYEQYF.